The 32 T cell receptor beta chains below were found in one sample sequenced in a study of T cell changes during pregnancy in multiple sclerosis (dated by TCRdb to the late 2010s). The method was the immunoSEQ multiplex PCR assay. As stored in TCRdb, this immuneACCESS dataset retains in-frame rearrangements with V and J assigned. A fraction of the clones does not appear; measured against another copy, unresolved V genes explain less than half of the discrepancy, and the remainder lacks a known reason. The sample table lists some 100,000 clones, 75% to 95% of them with a count of one. Together, the top ten hold 3.1% of the sample. The sequencing used peripheral blood, collected in the second trimester of pregnancy. Receptor source: a female donor with multiple sclerosis, enrolled in a pregnancy study.

The rearrangement links TRBV7-2 to TRBJ2-7, with TRBD2 identical over 9 bases. The trim removed 1 base at V and 3 bases at J, leaving 4 bases unmatched. Germline V gene sequence: CDR1 SGHTA, CDR2 FQGNSA. The CDR3 is 15 amino acids. CDR3 nucleotides: TGTGCCAGCAGCTTAGTAGGGACTAGCCGCTACGAGCAGTACTTC. It translates to CASSLVGTSRYEQYF.

This chain links TRBV6-5 with TRBJ2-5, with 7 bases aligning to TRBD1. V was pared by 7 bases and J by 0 bases, with 5 bases of the junction left unmatched. This CDR3 has 14 residues. CDR1 is MNHEY, CDR2 SVGAGI, per germline. CDR3 in amino acids: CASMTGSYQETQYF. DNA of the CDR3: TGTGCCAGCATGACAGGGAGTTACCAAGAGACCCAGTACTTC.

Here the CDR3 reads CATGTGTNTEAFF. The DNA for the CDR3 is TGTGCCACAGGGACAGGGACGAACACTGAAGCTTTCTTT. The chain uses TRBV10-3 and TRBJ1-1, with TRBD1 identical over 9 bases. CDR3 length: 13 residues. Trimming removed 10 bases from V and 1 base from J; junction bases left unmatched: 4. In germline, CDR1 is ENHRY, CDR2 SYGVKD.

V and J are TRBV7-9 and TRBJ2-1; tentatively, D is TRBD2 (6 bases). This CDR3 contains 15 residues. The V and J ends lost 5 bases and 6 bases respectively, with 17 bases between them. Germline CDR1 SEHNR, CDR2 FQNEAQ (reference sequence). CDR3 sequence reads: CASSLGAGLSNEQFF. The CDR3 coding sequence is TGTGCCAGCAGCCTCGGGGCGGGGTTGAGCAATGAGCAGTTCTTC.

In this sample, this clone turned up a few times. This chain links TRBV28 with TRBJ2-7; D is undetermined. The CDR3 extends over 12 amino acids. CDR1 and CDR2 from the germline V gene are MDHEN and SYDVKM. Between the trimmed V and J ends, which lost 4 bases and 6 bases, there was a span of 10 bases. In DNA, the CDR3 is TGTGCCAGCAGTTACCGGGTGGGCGAGCAGTACTTC. Its translation is CASSYRVGEQYF.

V and J are TRBV27 and TRBJ2-7; 9 bases agree with TRBD2. Germline CDR1 MNHEY, CDR2 SMNVEV (reference sequence). The CDR3 totals 14 residues. V lost 6 bases to trimming and J lost 0 bases; unmatched junction nucleotides: 3. This chain's CDR3 is CASSISGSSYEQYF. The CDR3 DNA reads TGTGCCAGCAGCATTAGCGGGAGCTCCTACGAGCAGTACTTC.

V usage is TRBV5-1 and J usage is TRBJ2-5; 14 positions match TRBD2. This CDR3 region has 19 residues. In germline, CDR1 is SGHRS, CDR2 YFSETQ. V dropped 1 base and J dropped 5; count of bases not matched to a gene: 13. The CDR3 coding sequence is TGCGCCAGCAGCTTGTTGCGACTAGCGGGAGGGCCCTCTAGTGAGACCCAGTACTTC. Amino acids: CASSLLRLAGGPSSETQYF.

J is TRBJ1-5 and V is TRBV4-3; no clear D gene. The V end was cut by 3 bases, the J end by 0 bases, with 3 bases between. Per the germline V gene, CDR1 is LGHNA and CDR2 is YSLEER. The CDR3 totals 13 residues. The CDR3 DNA reads as TGCGCCAGCAGCCATAGTAGCAATCAGCCCCAGCATTTT. It is translated as CASSHSSNQPQHF.

This clone appeared a few times. The sample carries other DNA sequences with the same CDR3. The V and J genes are TRBV5-1 and TRBJ2-7; D may be TRBD2 (6 bases). The CDR3 extends over 15 amino acids. The germline V gene encodes CDR1 SGHRS and CDR2 YFSETQ. V was trimmed by 0 bases and J by 7 bases, leaving 17 bases between them. CDR3 bases: TGCGCCAGCAGCTTGGACGGGACTTCTAGTGTTGAGCAGTACTTC. Translation: CASSLDGTSSVEQYF.

The genes are TRBV19 and TRBJ2-7, with D perhaps matching TRBD2 (5 bases). This CDR3 region has 13 residues. The germline gives CDR1 LNHDA, CDR2 SQIVND (reference sequence). Trimming took off 1 base at V and 3 bases at J, with 7 bases between the two ends. Written as DNA, the CDR3 is TGTGCCAGTAGTATAGGGACTCTCTACGAGCAGTACTTC. Translation gives CASSIGTLYEQYF.

The chain employs TRBV7-9 and TRBJ1-2; D is undetermined. CDR3 size: 13 residues. Germline V gene data show CDR1 as SEHNR and CDR2 as FQNEAQ (reference sequence). Trimming took 1 base from V and 6 from J, leaving 9 bases between them. The CDR3 sequence: CASSLGVGNGYTF. DNA for the CDR3: TGTGCCAGCAGCTTAGGAGTCGGGAATGGCTACACCTTC.

The genes are TRBV5-6 and TRBJ1-1, with TRBD1 identical over 7 bases. Trimming removed 2 bases from V and 1 base from J; junction bases left unmatched: 8. The CDR3 covers 16 residues. CDR1 and CDR2 from the germline V gene are SGHDT and YYEEEE. CDR3 sequence reads: CASSLRGRGWNTEAFF. The DNA for the CDR3 is TGTGCCAGCAGCTTAAGGGGGCGTGGGTGGAACACTGAAGCTTTCTTT.

V usage is TRBV27 and J usage is TRBJ2-7, with 12 bases that match TRBD2. Germline CDR1 is MNHEY and CDR2 is SMNVEV (reference sequence). This CDR3 has 15 residues. V was clipped by 4 bases and J by 7 bases; unmatched bases: 8. CDR3: CASSSRLAGEGEQYF. The CDR3 DNA is TGTGCCAGCAGTTCCCGACTAGCGGGAGAAGGAGAGCAGTACTTC.

The rearrangement uses TRBV27 and TRBJ1-5; 11 bases map to TRBD1. V lost 8 bases to trimming and J lost 2 bases; unmatched junction nucleotides: 11. Germline assignment: CDR1 MNHEY and CDR2 SMNVEV (reference sequence). The CDR3 runs to 17 residues. Here the CDR3 DNA reads TGTGCCAGCCCCGGGACAGGGGGTAGAAGCGGCAATCAGCCCCAGCATTTT. Amino acid sequence: CASPGTGGRSGNQPQHF.

The chain uses TRBV10-3 and TRBJ1-2, with D possibly TRBD1 on 5 matching bases. This CDR3 region has 12 residues. V was cut by 11 bases and J by 6 bases, with 16 bases left in between. Germline V gives CDR1 ENHRY, CDR2 SYGVKD. CDR3 protein: CAVRGGSHGYTF. The CDR3 nucleotides read TGTGCCGTCCGCGGGGGATCACATGGCTACACCTTC.

The chain combines TRBV6-6 with TRBJ1-1; D uncertain. V dropped 5 bases and J dropped 0 bases, with 10 bases sitting between them. Germline CDR1 reads MNHNY; CDR2 reads SVGAGI (reference sequence). The CDR3 totals 14 residues. CDR3 nucleotides: TGTGCCAGCAGTCTGGCCATAATGAACACTGAAGCTTTCTTT. Translated: CASSLAIMNTEAFF.

The chain links TRBV10-3 to TRBJ2-7; D is possibly TRBD2 (7 bases). CDR1 ENHRY and CDR2 SYGVKD come from the germline V gene. The germline V and J ends were trimmed by 10 bases and 7 bases, with 23 bases remaining between them. This CDR3 is 14 amino acids long. The CDR3 nucleotides are TGTGCCACCGGGGAGGGAACAGGGCCGGGTGAGCAGTACTTC. It is translated as CATGEGTGPGEQYF.

V gene TRBV28 combines with J gene TRBJ2-5, with D unresolved. Germline CDR1 MDHEN, CDR2 SYDVKM. The V end was cut by 6 bases, the J end by 4 bases, with 9 bases between. This CDR3 spans 12 amino acids. The CDR3 sequence: CASSPNSETQYF. The CDR3 DNA follows: TGTGCCAGCAGCCCCAACTCAGAGACCCAGTACTTC.

The genes are TRBV6-5 and TRBJ2-1, with D possibly TRBD2 on 7 matching bases. The germline V gene has CDR1 MNHEY and CDR2 SVGAGI. The length of the CDR3 is 12 residues. Trimming left V 5 bases short and J 12 bases short, with 14 bases between. The CDR3, as DNA: TGTGCCAGCAGTGTCAGGGGAGGGAGGCAGTTCTTC. It yields the protein CASSVRGGRQFF.

The V and J genes are TRBV11-2 and TRBJ1-2; D may be TRBD1 (6 bases). The germline CDR1 and CDR2 sequences are SGHAT and FQNNGV. V lost 8 bases and J lost 8, with 6 bases in between. This CDR3 contains 9 residues. The CDR3 nucleotides are TGTGCCAGCGGGGGCGGCTACACCTTC. Protein product: CASGGGYTF.

The table lists this clone with a count of one. This sequence joins TRBV5-1 and TRBJ1-3; D is possibly TRBD1 (5 bases). This CDR3 contains 13 residues. CDR1 is SGHRS, CDR2 YFSETQ, per germline. V lost 1 base, J lost 4 bases, and 6 bases lay in between. CDR3 amino acids: CASSLSGGNTIYF. The CDR3 nucleotides are TGCGCCAGCAGCTTGTCAGGGGGAAACACCATATATTTT.

J is TRBJ2-5 and V is TRBV27, with a tentative D call TRBD2 (6 bases). Looked up from germline, CDR1 is MNHEY and CDR2 is SMNVEV (reference sequence). The CDR3 loop spans 14 amino acids. Trimming removed 5 bases at V and 1 base at J, with 11 bases between. The CDR3 bases are TGTGCCAGCAGTCCCCTCGGGGGCCAAGAGACCCAGTACTTC. Its protein is CASSPLGGQETQYF.

This clone showed up just once. This chain connects TRBV4-1 to TRBJ2-2, with D possibly TRBD1 on 6 matching bases. Germline assignment: CDR1 MGHRA and CDR2 YSYEKL. There are 16 residues in the CDR3. V was pared by 6 bases and J by 5 bases, with 19 bases between. The CDR3 nucleotides read TGCGCCAGCAGTCTGGTGGGGGCAGGGGCTACCGGGGAGCTGTTTTTT. Translating gives CASSLVGAGATGELFF.

The chain uses TRBV28 and TRBJ2-1, with D perhaps TRBD2 (6 bases). The V gene's germline CDR1 is MDHEN and CDR2 SYDVKM. Trimming took 5 bases from V and 3 from J, leaving 17 bases between them. The CDR3 has 16 residues. The CDR3 sequence: CASSPYDSGHYNEQFF. The CDR3 coding sequence is TGTGCCAGCAGTCCCTATGACAGCGGGCACTACAATGAGCAGTTCTTC.

The rearrangement uses TRBV29-1 and TRBJ2-1, with TRBD2 as a possible D gene (6 bases). The germline V and J ends were trimmed by 5 bases and 10 bases, with 15 bases remaining between them. The CDR3 length is 12 residues. CDR1 is SQVTM and CDR2 is ANQGSEA in the germline V gene. This chain's CDR3 is CSVLEFGSEQFF. CDR3 sequence (DNA): TGCAGCGTTTTGGAGTTCGGGAGCGAGCAGTTCTTC.

CDR3 loop: CASSPYLGAETQYF. DNA of the CDR3: TGTGCCAGCAGCCCTTATCTGGGAGCCGAGACCCAGTACTTC. This chain connects TRBV6-5 to TRBJ2-5; D is perhaps TRBD2 (5 bases). Germline V lookup: CDR1 MNHEY, CDR2 SVGAGI. The CDR3 is 14 residues long. Trimming left V 6 bases short and J 5 bases short, with 16 bases between.

The chain has TRBV7-2 and TRBJ1-2; TRBD1 is a possible D gene (6 bases). The CDR3 is 14 residues long. Trimming took off 5 bases at V and 7 bases at J, with 17 bases between the two ends. Looked up from germline, CDR1 is SGHTA and CDR2 is FQGNSA. The CDR3 coding sequence is TGTGCCAGCAGCCTCCACGCACAGGGCAGTGGCTACACCTTC. Translating it yields CASSLHAQGSGYTF.

V and J are TRBV6-5 and TRBJ2-3; 11 bases are a match to TRBD2. The CDR3 is 16 residues long. Losses at the gene ends were 2 bases for V and 2 bases for J; bases not matched to a gene: 3. The germline V gene encodes CDR1 MNHEY and CDR2 SVGAGI. The CDR3 DNA reads as TGTGCCAGCAGTTACACTAGCGGGAGTTCCACAGATACGCAGTATTTT. Protein: CASSYTSGSSTDTQYF.

V and J are TRBV12-2 and TRBJ1-3. TRBV12-2 has pseudogene status. CDR3 length equals 15 residues. CDR3 region: CASRLQRYDGNTIYF. The DNA for the CDR3 is TGTGCAAGTCGCCTACAGCGGTATGATGGAAACACCATATATTTT.

The V gene is TRBV7-2, the J gene TRBJ2-4; no reliable D call. The CDR3 runs to 15 residues. Germline lookup yields CDR1 SGHTA and CDR2 FQGNSA. V was shortened by 5 bases and J by 0 bases, with 11 bases between the two germline ends. CDR3 in DNA: TGTGCCAGCAGCATCAGACTGATAGCCAAAAACATTCAGTACTTC. This codes for CASSIRLIAKNIQYF.

The V and J genes are TRBV6-5 and TRBJ2-1; D perhaps matches TRBD1 (6 bases). The CDR3 loop spans 14 amino acids. The V gene lost 0 bases and the J gene lost 9 bases, with 12 bases spanning the gap. The germline V gene has CDR1 MNHEY and CDR2 SVGAGI. For the CDR3, the DNA is TGTGCCAGCAGTTACTCGGCAGGGGAAGGTGAGCAGTTCTTC. Translating gives CASSYSAGEGEQFF.

This clone was detected once. The genes are TRBV7-2 and TRBJ2-7, with 7 bases identical to TRBD1. Unmatched junction bases numbered 9, after V lost 5 bases and J lost 5 bases. This CDR3 has 14 residues. The germline CDR1 and CDR2 sequences are SGHTA and FQGNSA. CDR3 sequence (DNA): TGTGCCAGCAGCAGCCCGACAGGGTTGAACGAGCAGTACTTC. This sequence encodes CASSSPTGLNEQYF. The variable domain in full, completed from reference TRBV7-2 and TRBJ2-7, reads GAGVSQSPSNKVTEKGKDVELRCDPISGHTALYWYRQSLGQGLEFLIYFQGNSAPDKSGLPSDRFSAERTGGSVSTLTIQRTQQEDSAVYLCASSSPTGLNEQYFGPGTRLTVT.